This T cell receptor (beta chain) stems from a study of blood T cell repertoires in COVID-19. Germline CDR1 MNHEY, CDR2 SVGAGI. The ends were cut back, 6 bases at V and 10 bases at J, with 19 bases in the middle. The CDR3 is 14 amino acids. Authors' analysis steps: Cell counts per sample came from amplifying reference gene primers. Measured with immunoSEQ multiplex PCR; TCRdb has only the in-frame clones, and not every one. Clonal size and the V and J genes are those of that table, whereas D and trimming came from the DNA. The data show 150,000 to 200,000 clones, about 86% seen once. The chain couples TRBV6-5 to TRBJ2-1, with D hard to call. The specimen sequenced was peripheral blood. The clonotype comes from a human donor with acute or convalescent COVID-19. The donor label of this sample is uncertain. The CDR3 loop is CASSDLSSVTEQFF. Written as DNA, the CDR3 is TGTGCCAGCAGCGATCTCTCATCAGTCACCGAGCAGTTCTTC.